This T cell receptor (beta chain) was sequenced for a study of beta chain features in type 1 diabetes. Study details: Patients were similar to healthy donors in age and gender (as well as in cell yields).

CDR3 length equals 15 residues. Germline CDR1 is SGHVS and CDR2 is FNYEAQ. After removal of 4 bases from V and 7 bases from J, the junction contained 7 bases not matched to a gene. All of the isolated RNA was reverse transcribed, so expressed TCRB transcripts were sequenced. Sequencing was performed with immunoSEQ multiplex PCR; in TCRdb, only in-frame clones are kept and a portion is missing. Of 240,000 or so clones in the sample, around 65% are singletons; the top ten hold almost 0.055%. Study conclusions and caveats: For patients, the naive, central memory and Treg TCRB repertoires appeared more alike than for healthy donors. Highly expressing activated T cells could be over-counted with a cDNA template.

Concerning this clone: The antigen remains undetermined.

CD4+ cells of the naive, central memory, regulatory and stem cell-like memory types were sorted via CD45RO/CCR7/CD25/CD127/CD95/CD27. The clonotype originates from a man aged 25-45 years in good health. The chain is built from TRBV7-6 and TRBJ1-2; the match to TRBD1 covers 12 bases. Sequencing input: naive CD4+ T cells from blood. The CDR3 here is CASSSPGQGARGYTF. Here the CDR3 DNA reads TGTGCCAGCAGCTCCCCGGGACAGGGGGCGCGTGGCTACACCTTC. The whole variable domain, remainder taken from reference TRBV7-6 and TRBJ1-2, is GAGVSQSPRYKVTKRGQDVALRCDPISGHVSLYWYRQALGQGPEFLTYFNYEAQQDKSGLPNDRFSAERPEGSISTLTIQRTEQRDSAMYRCASSSPGQGARGYTFGSGTRLTVV.